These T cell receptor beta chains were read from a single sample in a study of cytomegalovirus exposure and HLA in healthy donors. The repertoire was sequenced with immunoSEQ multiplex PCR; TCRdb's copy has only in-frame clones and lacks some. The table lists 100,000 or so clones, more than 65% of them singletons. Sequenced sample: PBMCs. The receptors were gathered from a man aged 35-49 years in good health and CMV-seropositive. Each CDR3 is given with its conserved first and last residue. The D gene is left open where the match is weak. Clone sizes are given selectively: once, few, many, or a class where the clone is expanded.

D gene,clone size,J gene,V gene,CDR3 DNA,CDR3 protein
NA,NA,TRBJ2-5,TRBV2,TGTGCCAGCAGTGAAGGGTGGGGTAGGGGGATTGAGACCCAGTACTTC,CASSEGWGRGIETQYF
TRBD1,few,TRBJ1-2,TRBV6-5,TGTGCCAGCAGTTACGACAGGGGAGACTATGGCTACACCTTC,CASSYDRGDYGYTF
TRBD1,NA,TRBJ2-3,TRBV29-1,TGCAGCGTTGAAAAGTGGGACAGACTCACAGATACGCAGTATTTT,CSVEKWDRLTDTQYF
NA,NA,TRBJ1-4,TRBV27,TGTGCCAGCAGTCTCCGGTATAATGAAAAACTGTTTTTT,CASSLRYNEKLFF
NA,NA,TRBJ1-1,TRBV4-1,TGCGCCAGCAGCCGCCAACCCGGGAACACTGAAGCTTTCTTT,CASSRQPGNTEAFF
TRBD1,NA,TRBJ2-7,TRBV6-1,TGTGCCAGCAATGAGGGACAGGGCTCCTACGAGCAGTACTTC,CASNEGQGSYEQYF
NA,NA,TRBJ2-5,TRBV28,TGTGCCACCAAGGGGTGGTTGGCCCAGTACTTC,CATKGWLAQYF
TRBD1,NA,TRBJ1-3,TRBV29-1,TGCAGCGCCAACACAGGGGCTGGAAACACCATATATTTT,CSANTGAGNTIYF
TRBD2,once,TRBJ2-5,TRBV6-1,TGTGCCAGCAGCGAAGTTTACGGGGCTAGCGGAAGGCAAGAGACCCAGTACTTC,CASSEVYGASGRQETQYF
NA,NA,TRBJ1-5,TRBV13,TGTGCCAGCAGCCCCCCGGGACCTCGCGGGAACCACTATAGCAATCAGCCCCAGCATTTT,CASSPPGPRGNHYSNQPQHF
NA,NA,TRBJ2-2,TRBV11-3,TGTGCCAGCAGCTTAACGGCCACGCGGGGAAACACCGGGGAGCTGTTTTTT,CASSLTATRGNTGELFF
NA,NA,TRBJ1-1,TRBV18,TGTGCCAGCTCACCACCGGGGGGGGCTCGTACAACTGAAGCTTTCTTT,CASSPPGGARTTEAFF
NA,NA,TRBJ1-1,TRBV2,TGTGCCAGCAGTGAAGCGCTATTTTCTTTCTTT,CASSEALFSFF
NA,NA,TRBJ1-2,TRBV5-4,TGTGCCAGCAGCTTGGATCGAGACAGTCCCCCTCAGTCTTTC,CASSLDRDSPPQSF
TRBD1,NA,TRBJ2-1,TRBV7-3,TGTGCCAGCAGCATCACGACAGGGGCCCCTGTGAATGAGCAGTTCTTC,CASSITTGAPVNEQFF
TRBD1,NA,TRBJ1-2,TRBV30,TGTGCCTGGAGTGTATTGGGACAGGGCTATGGCTACACCTTC,CAWSVLGQGYGYTF
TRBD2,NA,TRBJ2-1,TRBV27,TGTGCCAGCAGTACCGGACTAGCGGGGGCCGTCAGCTCCTACAATGAGCAGTTCTTC,CASSTGLAGAVSSYNEQFF